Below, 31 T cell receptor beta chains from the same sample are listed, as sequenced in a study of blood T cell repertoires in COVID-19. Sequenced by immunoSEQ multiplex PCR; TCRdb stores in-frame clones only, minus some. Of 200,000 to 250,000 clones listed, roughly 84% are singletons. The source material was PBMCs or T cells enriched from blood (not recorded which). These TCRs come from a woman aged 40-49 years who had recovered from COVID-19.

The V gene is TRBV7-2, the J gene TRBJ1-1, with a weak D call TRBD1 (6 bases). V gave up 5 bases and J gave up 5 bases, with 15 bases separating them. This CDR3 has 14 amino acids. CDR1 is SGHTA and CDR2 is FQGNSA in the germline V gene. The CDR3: CASSETRGLTEAFF. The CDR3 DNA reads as TGTGCCAGCAGCGAAACTAGGGGGTTGACTGAAGCTTTCTTT.

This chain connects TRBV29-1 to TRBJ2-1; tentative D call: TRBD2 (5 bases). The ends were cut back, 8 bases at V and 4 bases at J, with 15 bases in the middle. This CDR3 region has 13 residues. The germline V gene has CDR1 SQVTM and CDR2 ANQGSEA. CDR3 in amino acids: CSFQRIAYNEQFF. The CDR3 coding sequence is TGCAGCTTTCAGAGGATAGCGTACAATGAGCAGTTCTTC.

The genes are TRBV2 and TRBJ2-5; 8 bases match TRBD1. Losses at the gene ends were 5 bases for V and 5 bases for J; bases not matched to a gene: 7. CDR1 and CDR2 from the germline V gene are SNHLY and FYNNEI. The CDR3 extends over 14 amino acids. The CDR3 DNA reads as TGTGCCAGCAGTTCGGACAGGGCAGCGGAGACCCAGTACTTC. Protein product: CASSSDRAAETQYF.

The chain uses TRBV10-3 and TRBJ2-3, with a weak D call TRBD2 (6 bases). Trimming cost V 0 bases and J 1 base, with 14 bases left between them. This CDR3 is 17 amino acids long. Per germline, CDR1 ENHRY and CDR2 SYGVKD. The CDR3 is CAISESGGRSRTDTQYF. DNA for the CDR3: TGTGCCATCAGTGAGTCGGGAGGTAGAAGCCGCACAGATACGCAGTATTTT.

This CDR3 reads CSASLGLAGVEQFF. The DNA for the CDR3 is TGCAGTGCTAGTTTAGGACTAGCGGGGGTTGAGCAGTTCTTC. The chain couples TRBV20-1 to TRBJ2-1, with 13 bases matching TRBD2. This CDR3 comprises 14 residues. The V and J ends lost 3 bases and 9 bases, in that order; junction bases with no gene match: 5. Germline CDR1 reads DFQATT; CDR2 reads SNEGSKA (reference sequence).

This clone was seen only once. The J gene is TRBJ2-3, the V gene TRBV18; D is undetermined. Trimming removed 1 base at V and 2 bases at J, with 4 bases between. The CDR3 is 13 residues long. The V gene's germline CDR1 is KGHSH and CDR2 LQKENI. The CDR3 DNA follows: TGTGCCAGCTCACCACTCAACACAGATACGCAGTATTTT. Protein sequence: CASSPLNTDTQYF. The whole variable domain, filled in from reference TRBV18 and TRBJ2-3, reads NAGVMQNPRHLVRRRGQEARLRCSPMKGHSHVYWYRQLPEEGLKFMVYLQKENIIDESGMPKERFSAEFPKEGPSILRIQQVVRGDSAAYFCASSPLNTDTQYFGPGTRLTVL.

The CDR3 is CASSSPPGLAPNEQFF. In nucleotides, the CDR3 is TGTGCCAGCAGTTCCCCTCCGGGACTAGCGCCTAATGAGCAGTTCTTC. V is TRBV27 and J is TRBJ2-1, with TRBD2 identical over 10 bases. In germline, CDR1 is MNHEY, CDR2 SMNVEV (reference sequence). J lost 7 bases, V lost 4 bases, and 10 bases had no gene match. The CDR3 extends over 16 amino acids.

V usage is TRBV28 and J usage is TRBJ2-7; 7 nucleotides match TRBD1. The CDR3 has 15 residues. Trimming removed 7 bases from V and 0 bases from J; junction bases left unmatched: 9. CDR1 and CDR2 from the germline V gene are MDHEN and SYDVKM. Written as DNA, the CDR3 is TGTGCCAGCACCCCTACCTGGGACAGCTCCTACGAGCAGTACTTC. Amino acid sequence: CASTPTWDSSYEQYF.

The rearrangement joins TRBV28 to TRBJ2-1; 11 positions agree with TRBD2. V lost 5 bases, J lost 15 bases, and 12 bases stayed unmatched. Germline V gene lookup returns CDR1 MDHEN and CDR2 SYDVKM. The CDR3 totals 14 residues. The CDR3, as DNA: TGTGCCAGCAGTCCCGGGACTAGCGGTCTCAGCGGGTTCTTC. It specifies CASSPGTSGLSGFF.

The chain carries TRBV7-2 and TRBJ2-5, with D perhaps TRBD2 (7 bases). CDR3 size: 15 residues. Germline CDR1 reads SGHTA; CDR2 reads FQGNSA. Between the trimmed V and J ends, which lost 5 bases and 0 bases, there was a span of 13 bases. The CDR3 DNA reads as TGTGCCAGCAGCCTGAGGGGGGGGTACCAAGAGACCCAGTACTTC. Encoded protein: CASSLRGGYQETQYF. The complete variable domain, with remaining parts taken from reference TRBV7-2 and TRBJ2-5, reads GAGVSQSPSNKVTEKGKDVELRCDPISGHTALYWYRQSLGQGLEFLIYFQGNSAPDKSGLPSDRFSAERTGGSVSTLTIQRTQQEDSAVYLCASSLRGGYQETQYFGPGTRLLVL.

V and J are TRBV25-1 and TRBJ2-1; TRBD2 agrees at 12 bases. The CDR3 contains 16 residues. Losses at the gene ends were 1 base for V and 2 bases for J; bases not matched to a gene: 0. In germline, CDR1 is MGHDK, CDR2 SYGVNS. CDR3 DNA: TGTGCCAGCAGTGAATCTAGCGGGAGGGCCTACAATGAGCAGTTCTTC. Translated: CASSESSGRAYNEQFF.

The CDR3 sequence is CASSGTSGNEQFF. The CDR3, as DNA: TGTGCCAGCAGCGGGACTAGCGGGAATGAGCAGTTCTTC. The chain recombines TRBV5-6 with TRBJ2-1, with TRBD2 identical over 12 bases. Germline assignment: CDR1 SGHDT and CDR2 YYEEEE. V lost 4 bases and J lost 7; bases outside the gene matches: 0. CDR3 length: 13 residues.

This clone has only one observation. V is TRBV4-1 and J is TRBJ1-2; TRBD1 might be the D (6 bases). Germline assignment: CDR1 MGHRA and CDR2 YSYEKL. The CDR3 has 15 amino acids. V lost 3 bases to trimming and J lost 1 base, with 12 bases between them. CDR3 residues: CASSQGDIFNYGYTF. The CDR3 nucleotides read TGCGCCAGCAGCCAGGGGGACATCTTTAACTATGGCTACACCTTC.

In DNA, the CDR3 is TGTGCCAGCAGACATGACAGAGCCCACACCGGGGAGCTGTTTTTT. Its translation is CASRHDRAHTGELFF. The chain employs TRBV7-9 and TRBJ2-2, with D possibly matching TRBD1 (5 bases). The CDR3 length is 15 residues. Germline lookup yields CDR1 SEHNR and CDR2 FQNEAQ (reference sequence). The germline V and J ends were trimmed by 6 bases and 3 bases, with 14 bases remaining between them.

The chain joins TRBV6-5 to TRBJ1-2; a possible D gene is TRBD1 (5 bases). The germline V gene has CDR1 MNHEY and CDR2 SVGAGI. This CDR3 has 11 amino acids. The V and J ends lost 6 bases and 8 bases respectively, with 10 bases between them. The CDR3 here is CASSDRRGYTF. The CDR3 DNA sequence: TGTGCCAGCAGCGACAGAAGGGGCTACACCTTC.

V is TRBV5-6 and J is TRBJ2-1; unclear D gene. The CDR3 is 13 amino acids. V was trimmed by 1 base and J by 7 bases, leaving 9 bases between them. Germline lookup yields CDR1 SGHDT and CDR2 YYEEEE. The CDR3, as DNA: TGTGCCAGCAGCTTGACCCACTGGAATGAGCAGTTCTTC. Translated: CASSLTHWNEQFF.

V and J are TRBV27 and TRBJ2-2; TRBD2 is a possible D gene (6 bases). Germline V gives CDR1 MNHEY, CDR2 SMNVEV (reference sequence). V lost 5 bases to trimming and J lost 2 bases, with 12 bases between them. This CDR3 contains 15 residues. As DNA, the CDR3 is TGTGCCAGCAGTCGCCGGGGGAGAAACACCGGGGAGCTGTTTTTT. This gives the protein CASSRRGRNTGELFF.

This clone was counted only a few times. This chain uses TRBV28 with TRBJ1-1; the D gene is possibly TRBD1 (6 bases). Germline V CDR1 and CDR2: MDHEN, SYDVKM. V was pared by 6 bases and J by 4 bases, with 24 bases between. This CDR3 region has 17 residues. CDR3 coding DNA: TGTGCCAGCAGAGCCGTCCCCGGGACAAGAGGTGGCACTGAAGCTTTCTTT. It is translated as CASRAVPGTRGGTEAFF.

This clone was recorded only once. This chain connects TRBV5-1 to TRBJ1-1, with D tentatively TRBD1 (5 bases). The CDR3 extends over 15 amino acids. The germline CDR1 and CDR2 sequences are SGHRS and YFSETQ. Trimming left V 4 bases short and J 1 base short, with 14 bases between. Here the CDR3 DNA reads TGCGCCAGCAGCCTGTTGAATACAGGGAACACTGAAGCTTTCTTT. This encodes CASSLLNTGNTEAFF. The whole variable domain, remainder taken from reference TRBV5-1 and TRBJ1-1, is KAGVTQTPRYLIKTRGQQVTLSCSPISGHRSVSWYQQTPGQGLQFLFEYFSETQRNKGNFPGRFSGRQFSNSRSEMNVSTLELGDSALYLCASSLLNTGNTEAFFGQGTRLTVV.

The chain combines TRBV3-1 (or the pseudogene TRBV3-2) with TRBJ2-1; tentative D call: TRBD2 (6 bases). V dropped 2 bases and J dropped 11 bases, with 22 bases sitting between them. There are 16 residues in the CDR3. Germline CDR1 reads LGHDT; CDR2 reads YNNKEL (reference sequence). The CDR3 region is CASSQPGIRDSPKQFF. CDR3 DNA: TGTGCCAGCAGCCAACCAGGCATCCGGGACTCCCCAAAGCAGTTCTTC.

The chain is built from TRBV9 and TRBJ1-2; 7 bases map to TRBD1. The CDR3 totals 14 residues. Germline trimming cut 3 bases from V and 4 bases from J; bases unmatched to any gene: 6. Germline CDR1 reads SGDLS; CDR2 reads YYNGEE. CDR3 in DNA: TGTGCCAGCAGCGGACAGGGCCTATCCTATGGCTACACCTTC. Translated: CASSGQGLSYGYTF.

The DNA of the CDR3 is TGTGCCAGCAGCCTTAGGACAGGAGGGGGAGATACGCAGTATTTT. Protein: CASSLRTGGGDTQYF. The chain recombines TRBV5-4 with TRBJ2-3; D perhaps matches TRBD1 (7 bases). V was cut by 4 bases and J by 5 bases, with 17 bases left in between. The CDR3 runs 15 residues. Germline CDR1 SGHNT, CDR2 YYREEE (reference sequence).

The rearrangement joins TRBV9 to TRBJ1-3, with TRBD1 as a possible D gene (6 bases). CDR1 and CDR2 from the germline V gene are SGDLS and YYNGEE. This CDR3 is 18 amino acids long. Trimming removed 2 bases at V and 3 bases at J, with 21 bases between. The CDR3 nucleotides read TGTGCCAGCAGCGTTTCGGGGCCTCGACAGGACCATGGAAACACCATATATTTT. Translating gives CASSVSGPRQDHGNTIYF.

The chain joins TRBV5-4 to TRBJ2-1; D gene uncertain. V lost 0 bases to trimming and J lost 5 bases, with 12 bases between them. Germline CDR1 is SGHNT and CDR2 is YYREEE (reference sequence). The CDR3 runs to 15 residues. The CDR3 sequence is CASSLVQDGHNEQFF. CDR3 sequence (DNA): TGTGCCAGCAGCTTGGTTCAGGATGGGCACAATGAGCAGTTCTTC. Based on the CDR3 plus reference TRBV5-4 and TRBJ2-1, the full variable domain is ETGVTQSPTHLIKTRGQQVTLRCSSQSGHNTVSWYQQALGQGPQFIFQYYREEENGRGNFPPRFSGLQFPNYSSELNVNALELDDSALYLCASSLVQDGHNEQFFGPGTRLTVL.

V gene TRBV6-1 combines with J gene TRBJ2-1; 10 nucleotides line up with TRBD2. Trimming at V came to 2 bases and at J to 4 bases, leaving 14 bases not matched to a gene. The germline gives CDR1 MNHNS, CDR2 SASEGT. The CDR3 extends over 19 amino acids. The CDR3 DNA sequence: TGTGCCAGCAGTGAATTGATTCAAATTGGACTAGCGGTTTACAATGAGCAGTTCTTC. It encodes CASSELIQIGLAVYNEQFF.

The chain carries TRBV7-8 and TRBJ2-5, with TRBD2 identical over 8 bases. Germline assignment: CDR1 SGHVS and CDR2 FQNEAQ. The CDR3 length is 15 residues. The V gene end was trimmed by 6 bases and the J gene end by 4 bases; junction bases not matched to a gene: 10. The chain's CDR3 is CASRPGSGDGETQYF. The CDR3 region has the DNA TGTGCCAGCAGACCAGGTAGCGGGGACGGAGAGACCCAGTACTTC.

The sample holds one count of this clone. CDR3 nucleotides: TGTGCCTGGAGTGCTAGGGGCGATCAGCCCCAGCATTTT. Amino acids: CAWSARGDQPQHF. The rearrangement links TRBV30 to TRBJ1-5, with a tentative D call TRBD1 (5 bases). V lost 1 base and J 5 bases, leaving 9 bases between the germline ends. Germline values: CDR1 GTSNPN, CDR2 SVGIG (reference sequence). The CDR3 consists of 13 residues.

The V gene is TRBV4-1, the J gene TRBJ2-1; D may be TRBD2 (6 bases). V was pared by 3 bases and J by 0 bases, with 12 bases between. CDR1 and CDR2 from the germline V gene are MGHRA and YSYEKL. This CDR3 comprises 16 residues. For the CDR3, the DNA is TGCGCCAGCAGCCAGGCCGGGACTGTCTCCTACAATGAGCAGTTCTTC. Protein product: CASSQAGTVSYNEQFF.

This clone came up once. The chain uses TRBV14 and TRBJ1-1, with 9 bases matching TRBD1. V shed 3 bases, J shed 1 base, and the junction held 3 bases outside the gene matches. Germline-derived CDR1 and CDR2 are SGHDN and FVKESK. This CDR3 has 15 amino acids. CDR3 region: CASSQWGQGNTEAFF. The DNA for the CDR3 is TGTGCCAGCAGCCAGTGGGGACAGGGGAACACTGAAGCTTTCTTT.

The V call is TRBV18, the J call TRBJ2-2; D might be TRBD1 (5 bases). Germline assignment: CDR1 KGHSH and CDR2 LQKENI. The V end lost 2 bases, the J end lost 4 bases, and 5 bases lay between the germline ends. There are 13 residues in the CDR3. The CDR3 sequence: CASSPDSTGELFF. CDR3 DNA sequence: TGTGCCAGCTCACCAGACAGCACCGGGGAGCTGTTTTTT. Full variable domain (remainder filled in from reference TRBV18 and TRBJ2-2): NAGVMQNPRHLVRRRGQEARLRCSPMKGHSHVYWYRQLPEEGLKFMVYLQKENIIDESGMPKERFSAEFPKEGPSILRIQQVVRGDSAAYFCASSPDSTGELFFGEGSRLTVL.

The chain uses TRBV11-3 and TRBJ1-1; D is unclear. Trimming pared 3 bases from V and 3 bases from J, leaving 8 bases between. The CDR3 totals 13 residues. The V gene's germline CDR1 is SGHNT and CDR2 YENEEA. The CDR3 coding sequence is TGTGCCAGCAGCTTGCTCACACACACTGAAGCTTTCTTT. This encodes CASSLLTHTEAFF.